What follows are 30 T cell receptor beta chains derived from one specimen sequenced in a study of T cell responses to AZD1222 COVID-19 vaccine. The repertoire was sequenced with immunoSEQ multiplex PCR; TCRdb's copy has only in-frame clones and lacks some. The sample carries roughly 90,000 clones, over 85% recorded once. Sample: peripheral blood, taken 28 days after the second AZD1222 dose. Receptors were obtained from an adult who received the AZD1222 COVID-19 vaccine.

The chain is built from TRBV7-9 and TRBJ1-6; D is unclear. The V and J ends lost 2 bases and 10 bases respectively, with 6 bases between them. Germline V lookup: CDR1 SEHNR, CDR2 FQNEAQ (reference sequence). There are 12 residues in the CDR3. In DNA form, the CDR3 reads TGTGCCAGCAGCTTATTCACGTCACCCCTCCACTTT. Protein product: CASSLFTSPLHF.

The CDR3 nucleotides are TGTGCCAGCAGCCAAACGGGTGTGACGATACGCGATACGCAGTATTTT. Translation gives CASSQTGVTIRDTQYF. The V and J genes are TRBV4-2 and TRBJ2-3; D gene unclear. Germline CDR1 LGHNA, CDR2 YNFKEQ. This CDR3 spans 16 amino acids. The V end was cut by 2 bases, the J end by 6 bases, with 18 bases between.

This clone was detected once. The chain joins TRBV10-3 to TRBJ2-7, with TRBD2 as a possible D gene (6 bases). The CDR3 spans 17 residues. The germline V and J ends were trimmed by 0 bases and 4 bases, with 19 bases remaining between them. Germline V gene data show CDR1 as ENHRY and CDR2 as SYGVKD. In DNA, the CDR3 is TGTGCCATCAGTGAGTCTTGGACGGCCTCGGGGGATTACGAGCAGTACGTC. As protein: CAISESWTASGDYEQYV.

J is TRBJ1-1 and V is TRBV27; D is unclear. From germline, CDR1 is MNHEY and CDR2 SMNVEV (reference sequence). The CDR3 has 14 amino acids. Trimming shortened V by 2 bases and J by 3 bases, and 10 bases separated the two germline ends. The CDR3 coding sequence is TGTGCCAGCAGTTTAAGGAGAGATTACACTGAAGCTTTCTTT. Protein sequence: CASSLRRDYTEAFF.

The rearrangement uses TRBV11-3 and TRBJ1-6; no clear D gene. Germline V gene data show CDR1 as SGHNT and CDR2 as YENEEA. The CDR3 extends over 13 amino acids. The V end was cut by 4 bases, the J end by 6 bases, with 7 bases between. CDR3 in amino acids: CASSYSVNSPLHF. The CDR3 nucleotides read TGTGCCAGCAGCTATTCGGTTAATTCACCCCTCCACTTT.

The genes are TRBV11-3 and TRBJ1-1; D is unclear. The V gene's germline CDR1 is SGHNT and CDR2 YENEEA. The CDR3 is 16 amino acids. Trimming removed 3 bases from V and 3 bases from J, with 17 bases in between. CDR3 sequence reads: CASSFDSEGEDTEAFF. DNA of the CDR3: TGTGCCAGCAGCTTCGATTCGGAGGGCGAAGACACTGAAGCTTTCTTT.

The DNA of the CDR3 is TGTGCCAGCAGCTTTTTGATGCGGGGGCCCTACGAGCAGTACGTC. Its protein is CASSFLMRGPYEQYV. The genes are TRBV5-6 and TRBJ2-7; D perhaps matches TRBD2 (7 bases). Germline V gives CDR1 SGHDT, CDR2 YYEEEE. The V and J ends lost 2 bases and 2 bases respectively, with 14 bases between them. CDR3 size: 15 residues.

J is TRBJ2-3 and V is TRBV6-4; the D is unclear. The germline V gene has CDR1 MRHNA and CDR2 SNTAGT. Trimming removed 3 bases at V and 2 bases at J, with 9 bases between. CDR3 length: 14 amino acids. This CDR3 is CASSDRTFTDTQYF. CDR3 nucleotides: TGTGCCAGCAGTGATCGGACCTTCACAGATACGCAGTATTTT.

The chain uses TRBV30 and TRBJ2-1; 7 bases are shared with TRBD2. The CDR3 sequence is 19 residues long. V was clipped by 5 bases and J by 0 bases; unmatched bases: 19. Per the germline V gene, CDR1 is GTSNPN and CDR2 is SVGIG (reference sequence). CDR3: CAWRDGGYQKWSSYNEQFF. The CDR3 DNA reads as TGTGCCTGGCGGGACGGGGGGTACCAAAAGTGGAGCTCCTACAATGAGCAGTTCTTC.

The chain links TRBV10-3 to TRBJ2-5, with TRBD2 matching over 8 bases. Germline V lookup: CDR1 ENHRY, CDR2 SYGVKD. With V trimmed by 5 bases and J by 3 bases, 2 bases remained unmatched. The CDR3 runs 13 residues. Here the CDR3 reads CAISSAGEETQYF. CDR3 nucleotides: TGTGCCATCAGTTCAGCGGGGGAAGAGACCCAGTACTTC.

The CDR3 nucleotides are TGTGCCAGCAGCTTAAACCGGGACAGCCAGATCACTGAAGCTTTCTTT. Protein sequence: CASSLNRDSQITEAFF. V is TRBV7-2 and J is TRBJ1-1; 7 nucleotides align to TRBD1. The CDR3 extends over 16 amino acids. Unmatched junction bases numbered 10, after V lost 2 bases and J lost 4 bases. The germline V gene has CDR1 SGHTA and CDR2 FQGNSA.

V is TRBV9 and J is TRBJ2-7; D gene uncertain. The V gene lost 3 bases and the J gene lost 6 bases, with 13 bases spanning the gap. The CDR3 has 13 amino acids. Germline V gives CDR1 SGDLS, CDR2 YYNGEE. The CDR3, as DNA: TGTGCCAGCAGCGGAGGACGGACGGGCGAGCAGTACTTC. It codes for CASSGGRTGEQYF.

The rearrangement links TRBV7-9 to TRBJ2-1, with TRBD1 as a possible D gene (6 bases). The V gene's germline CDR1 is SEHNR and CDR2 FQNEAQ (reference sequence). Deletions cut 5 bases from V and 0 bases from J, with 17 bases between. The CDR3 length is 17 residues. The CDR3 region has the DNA TGTGCCAGCAGCCCACGGACAGCCCAAAACTCCTACAATGAGCAGTTCTTC. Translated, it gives CASSPRTAQNSYNEQFF.

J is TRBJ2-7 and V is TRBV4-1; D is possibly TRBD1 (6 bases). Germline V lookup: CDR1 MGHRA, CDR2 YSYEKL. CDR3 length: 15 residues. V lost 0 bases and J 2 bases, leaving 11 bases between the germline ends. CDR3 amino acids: CASSQEWTETYEQYF. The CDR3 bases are TGCGCCAGCAGCCAAGAGTGGACAGAAACCTACGAGCAGTACTTC.

CDR3 region: CASSEDRVLDEQFF. The DNA of the CDR3 is TGTGCCAGCAGTGAAGACAGGGTGCTCGATGAGCAGTTCTTC. This chain joins TRBV6-1 and TRBJ2-1; perhaps TRBD1 as D (6 bases). The CDR3 extends over 14 amino acids. Trimming cost V 1 base and J 8 bases, with 12 bases left between them. Germline assignment: CDR1 MNHNS and CDR2 SASEGT.

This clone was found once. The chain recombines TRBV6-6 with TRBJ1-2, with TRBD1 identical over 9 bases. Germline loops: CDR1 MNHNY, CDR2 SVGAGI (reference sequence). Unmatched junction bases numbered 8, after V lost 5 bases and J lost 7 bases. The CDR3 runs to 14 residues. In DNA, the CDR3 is TGTGCCAGCAGTAGGACAGGGGAGACTGGTGGCTACACCTTC. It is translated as CASSRTGETGGYTF.

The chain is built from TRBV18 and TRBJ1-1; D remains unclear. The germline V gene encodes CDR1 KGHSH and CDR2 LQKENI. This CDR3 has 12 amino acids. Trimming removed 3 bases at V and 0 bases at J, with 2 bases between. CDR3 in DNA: TGTGCCAGCTCACCCTTGAACACTGAAGCTTTCTTT. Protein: CASSPLNTEAFF. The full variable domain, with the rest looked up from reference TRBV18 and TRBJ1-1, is NAGVMQNPRHLVRRRGQEARLRCSPMKGHSHVYWYRQLPEEGLKFMVYLQKENIIDESGMPKERFSAEFPKEGPSILRIQQVVRGDSAAYFCASSPLNTEAFFGQGTRLTVV.

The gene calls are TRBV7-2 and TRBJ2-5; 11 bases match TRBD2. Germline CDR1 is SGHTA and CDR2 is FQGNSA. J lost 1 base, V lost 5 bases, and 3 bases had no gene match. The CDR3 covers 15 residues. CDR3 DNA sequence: TGTGCCAGCAGCCGGGGACTAGCGGTCCAAGAGACCCAGTACTTC. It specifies CASSRGLAVQETQYF.

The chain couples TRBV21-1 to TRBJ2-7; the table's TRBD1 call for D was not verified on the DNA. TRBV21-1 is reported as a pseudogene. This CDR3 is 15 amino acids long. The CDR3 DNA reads TGTGCCAGCAGCAAGGGGGACAGGGAGACCTACGAGCAGTACGTC. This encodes CASSKGDRETYEQYV.

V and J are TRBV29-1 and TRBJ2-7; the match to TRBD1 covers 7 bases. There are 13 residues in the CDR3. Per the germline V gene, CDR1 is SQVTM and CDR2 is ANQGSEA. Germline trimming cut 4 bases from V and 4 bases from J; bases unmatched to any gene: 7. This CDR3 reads CSVVTGLSYEQYF. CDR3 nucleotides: TGCAGCGTTGTGACAGGGTTGTCTTACGAGCAGTACTTC.

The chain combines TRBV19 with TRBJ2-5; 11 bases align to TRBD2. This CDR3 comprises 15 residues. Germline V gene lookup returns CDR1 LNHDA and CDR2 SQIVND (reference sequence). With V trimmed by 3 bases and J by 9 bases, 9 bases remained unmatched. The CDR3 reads CASSISSGGPRAQYF. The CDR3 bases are TGTGCCAGTAGTATCTCTAGCGGGGGGCCGCGGGCCCAGTACTTC.

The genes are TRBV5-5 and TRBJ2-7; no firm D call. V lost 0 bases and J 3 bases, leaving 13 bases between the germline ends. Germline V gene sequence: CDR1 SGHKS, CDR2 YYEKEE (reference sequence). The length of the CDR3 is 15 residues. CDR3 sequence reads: CASSLEGNPLYEQYV. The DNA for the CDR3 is TGTGCCAGCAGCTTGGAAGGGAACCCCCTCTACGAGCAGTACGTC.

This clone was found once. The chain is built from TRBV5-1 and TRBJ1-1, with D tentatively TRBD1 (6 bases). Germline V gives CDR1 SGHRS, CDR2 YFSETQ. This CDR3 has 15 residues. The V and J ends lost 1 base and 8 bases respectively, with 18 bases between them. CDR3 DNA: TGCGCCAGCAGCTTGAGCTCGGGACAAGTTGGCGAAGCTTTCTTT. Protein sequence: CASSLSSGQVGEAFF.

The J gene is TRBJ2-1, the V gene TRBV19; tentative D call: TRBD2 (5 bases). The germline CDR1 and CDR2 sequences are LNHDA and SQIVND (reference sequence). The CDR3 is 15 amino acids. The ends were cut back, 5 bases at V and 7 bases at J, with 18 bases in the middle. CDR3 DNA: TGTGCCAGTAGTGCAACGGGATTCTCTTTTAATGAGCAGTTCTTC. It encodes CASSATGFSFNEQFF.

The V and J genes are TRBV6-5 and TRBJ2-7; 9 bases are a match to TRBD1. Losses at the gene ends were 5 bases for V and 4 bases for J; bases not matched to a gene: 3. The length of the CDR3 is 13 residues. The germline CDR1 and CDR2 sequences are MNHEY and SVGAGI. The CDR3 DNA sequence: TGTGCCAGCAGTCAGGACAGGGGTTACGAGCAGTACTTC. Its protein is CASSQDRGYEQYF.

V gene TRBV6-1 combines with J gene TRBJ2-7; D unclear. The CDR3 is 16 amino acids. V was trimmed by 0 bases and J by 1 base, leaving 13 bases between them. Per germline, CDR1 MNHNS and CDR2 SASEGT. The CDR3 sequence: CASSEARKTGSYEQYV. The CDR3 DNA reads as TGTGCCAGCAGTGAAGCCCGCAAAACTGGATCCTACGAGCAGTACGTC.

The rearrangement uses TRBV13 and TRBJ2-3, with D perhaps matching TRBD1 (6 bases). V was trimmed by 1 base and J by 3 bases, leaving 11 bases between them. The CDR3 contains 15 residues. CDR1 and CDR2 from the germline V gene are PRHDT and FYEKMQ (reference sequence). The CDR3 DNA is TGTGCCAGCAGCTTAGTTGGGCAGGGGACAGATACGCAGTATTTT. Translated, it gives CASSLVGQGTDTQYF.

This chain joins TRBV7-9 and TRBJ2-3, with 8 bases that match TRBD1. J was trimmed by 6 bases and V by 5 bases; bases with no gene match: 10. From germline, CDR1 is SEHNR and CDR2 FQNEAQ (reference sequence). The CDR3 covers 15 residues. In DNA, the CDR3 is TGTGCCAGCAGCCCCTTCCAGGGGGCGACGGATACGCAGTATTTT. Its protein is CASSPFQGATDTQYF.

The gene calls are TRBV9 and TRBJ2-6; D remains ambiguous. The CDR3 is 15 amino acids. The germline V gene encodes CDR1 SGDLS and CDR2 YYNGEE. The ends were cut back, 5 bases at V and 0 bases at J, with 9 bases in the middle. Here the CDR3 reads CASRRQPSGANVLTF. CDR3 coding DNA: TGTGCCAGCAGACGACAACCCTCTGGGGCCAACGTCCTGACTTTC.

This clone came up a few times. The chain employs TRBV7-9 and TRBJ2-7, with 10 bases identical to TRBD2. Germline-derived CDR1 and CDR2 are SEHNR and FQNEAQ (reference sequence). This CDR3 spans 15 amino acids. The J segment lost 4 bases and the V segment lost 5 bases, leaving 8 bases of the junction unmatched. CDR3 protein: CASSMKRGGSYEQYF. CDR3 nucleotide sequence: TGTGCCAGCAGCATGAAGCGGGGGGGTAGTTACGAGCAGTACTTC.